Listed here are 5 T cell receptor beta chains from one sample, sequenced in a study of identifying expanded T cells in peripheral blood. Using immunoSEQ multiplex PCR, the repertoire was profiled, and TCRdb retains in-frame clones only, with some absent. The data show tens of thousands of clones, 88% seen once. The sequencing input was blood. These receptors were collected from a person between 18 and 70 years old in good health.

The count of this clone is one. The V call is TRBV7-9, the J call TRBJ2-7, with D possibly being TRBD1 (7 bases). V lost 4 bases and J 0 bases, leaving 10 bases between the germline ends. In germline, CDR1 is SEHNR, CDR2 FQNEAQ (reference sequence). The CDR3 is 14 residues long. The CDR3 bases are TGTGCCAGCAGCTCAGGGGGGAGCTCCTACGAGCAGTACTTC. It is translated as CASSSGGSSYEQYF.

The chain couples TRBV10-3 to TRBJ1-2; TRBD1 agrees at 11 bases. The germline gives CDR1 ENHRY, CDR2 SYGVKD. V lost 10 bases, J lost 6 bases, and 13 bases stayed unmatched. The CDR3 runs to 15 residues. The CDR3 bases are TGTGCCACCAATTTCCCGGACAGGGGGCGAGATGGCTACACCTTC. This translates into CATNFPDRGRDGYTF.

A few counts support this clone. V gene TRBV7-9 combines with J gene TRBJ1-3; D is uncertain. CDR1 SEHNR and CDR2 FQNEAQ come from the germline V gene (reference sequence). Trimming cost V 5 bases and J 2 bases, with 10 bases left between them. The CDR3 totals 14 residues. The DNA of the CDR3 is TGTGCCAGCAGCCGTGGACTTCCTGGAAACACCATATATTTT. It codes for CASSRGLPGNTIYF.

The chain recombines TRBV6-1 with TRBJ1-3; weak D call: TRBD1 (5 bases). The CDR3 has 14 residues. Trimming took 9 bases from V and 0 from J, leaving 12 bases between them. Germline V gene data show CDR1 as MNHNS and CDR2 as SASEGT. CDR3 coding DNA: TGTGCCAGTATTTTGGGGGACTCTGGAAACACCATATATTTT. It encodes CASILGDSGNTIYF.

V and J are TRBV5-1 and TRBJ2-5; unclear D gene. The germline gives CDR1 SGHRS, CDR2 YFSETQ. The CDR3 contains 15 residues. V was shortened by 1 base and J by 4 bases, with 14 bases between the two germline ends. DNA of the CDR3: TGCGCCAGCAGCTTGACCGGACCTCAAGGAGAGACCCAGTACTTC. It encodes CASSLTGPQGETQYF. Drawing the rest from reference TRBV5-1 and TRBJ2-5, the complete variable domain is KAGVTQTPRYLIKTRGQQVTLSCSPISGHRSVSWYQQTPGQGLQFLFEYFSETQRNKGNFPGRFSGRQFSNSRSEMNVSTLELGDSALYLCASSLTGPQGETQYFGPGTRLLVL.